This T cell receptor (beta chain) derives from a study of regulatory T cells in long-lasting Graves disease. This clonotype appeared once. Trimming took 3 bases from V and 4 from J; bases not matched to a gene: 5. This CDR3 has 16 amino acids. Germline V CDR1 and CDR2: MDHEN, SYDVKM. The sample's time point: newly diagnosed GD, antithyroid drugs for less than 3 months. Construction of the TCR library relied on RNA isolated from PBMCs. The authors built TCR beta libraries using iRepertoire HTBI primers and Arm-PCR of CDR3 regions. TCRdb redid the calling of the multiplex PCR reads with MiXCR, one entry per CDR3 protein. Here the sample spans 550,000 to 650,000 distinct CDR3 sequences, roughly 15% being singletons. This same sample was also taken into another study, of T cells in Graves' hyperthyroidism and ophthalmopathy.

This receptor was obtained from a man between 18 and 35 years old with Graves disease. This material consisted of peripheral blood mononuclear cells (PBMCs), taken at new diagnosis, from a patient treated with antithyroid drugs. The V call is TRBV28, the J call TRBJ2-5, with 13 bases aligning to TRBD2. CDR3 DNA: TGTGCCAGCAGTTTTTGGAGACTAGCGGGAGGAGAGACCCAGTACTTC. Its protein is CASSFWRLAGGETQYF.